These 5 T cell receptor beta chains were all obtained from the same sample, sequenced in a study of monozygotic twins with cystic fibrosis (dated by TCRdb to the early 2020s). The library was produced with the immunoSEQ multiplex PCR assay. TCRdb took over this immuneACCESS table, retaining in-frame rearrangements with V and J assigned. Such tables are incomplete; in checked studies, under half of the missing clones stem from an unresolved V gene, and the remainder is unexplained. The table for this sample lists 25,000 to 35,000 clones; 85% of them were counted only once. 0.88% of the sample is taken by the ten largest. The sequencing input was blood. These receptors were obtained from a girl aged 2 to 9 with cystic fibrosis.

The chain recombines TRBV9 with TRBJ1-1; D remains ambiguous. The CDR3 loop spans 13 amino acids. Trimming removed 3 bases from V and 3 bases from J, with 9 bases in between. Germline lookup yields CDR1 SGDLS and CDR2 YYNGEE. The CDR3 reads CASSGTEDTEAFF. Here the CDR3 DNA reads TGTGCCAGCAGCGGGACCGAGGACACTGAAGCTTTCTTT. Together with reference TRBV9 and TRBJ1-1, the CDR3 gives the full variable domain: DSGVTQTPKHLITATGQRVTLRCSPRSGDLSVYWYQQSLDQGLQFLIQYYNGEERAKGNILERFSAQQFPDLHSELNLSSLELGDSALYFCASSGTEDTEAFFGQGTRLTVV.

This clone was seen once. V and J are TRBV6-1 and TRBJ2-7, with TRBD1 matching over 9 bases. The CDR3 has 14 amino acids. CDR1 is MNHNS, CDR2 SASEGT, per germline. The V segment lost 6 bases and the J segment 3 bases; nucleotides outside the gene matches: 6. CDR3 bases: TGTGCCAGCAGATGGACAGGGGCGGACTACGAGCAGTACTTC. It codes for CASRWTGADYEQYF.

Points on this clone: Compared with germline, one end of the junction differs, possibly owing to a read error. This chain links TRBV27 with TRBJ1-5; D uncertain. CDR3 length: 13 amino acids. Germline assignment: CDR1 MNHEY and CDR2 SMNVEV (reference sequence). Written as DNA, the CDR3 is TGTGTCAGCAGTTTATACGGCAATCAGCCCCAGCATTTT. Translation: CVSSLYGNQPQHF.

The gene calls are TRBV5-1 and TRBJ2-7, with 7 bases matching TRBD1. This CDR3 comprises 15 residues. Germline CDR1 is SGHRS and CDR2 is YFSETQ. With 4 bases clipped from V and 3 bases from J, the junction kept 10 bases outside the gene matches. CDR3 region: CASSLLAGGFYEQYF. Here the CDR3 DNA reads TGCGCCAGCAGCCTCCTCGCAGGGGGATTCTACGAGCAGTACTTC.

The chain carries TRBV4-1 and TRBJ1-1; 7 positions agree with TRBD1. V was pared by 8 bases and J by 1 base, with 4 bases of the junction left unmatched. This CDR3 contains 13 residues. Germline values: CDR1 MGHRA, CDR2 YSYEKL. This CDR3 is CASQRDRNTEAFF. The DNA for the CDR3 is TGCGCCAGCCAAAGGGACAGGAACACTGAAGCTTTCTTT.